Presented here are 26 T cell receptor beta chains from one specimen sequenced in a study of blood T cell repertoires in COVID-19. Using immunoSEQ multiplex PCR, the repertoire was profiled, and TCRdb retains in-frame clones only, with some absent. The sample holds 150,000 or so clones, 55% to 75% seen once. The sample consisted of peripheral blood. Receptor source: a woman aged 70-85 years with acute or convalescent COVID-19.

The rearrangement uses TRBV7-6 and TRBJ1-6; D may be TRBD1 (5 bases). V lost 5 bases and J 7 bases, leaving 9 bases between the germline ends. The CDR3 contains 13 residues. Germline-derived CDR1 and CDR2 are SGHVS and FNYEAQ. CDR3 bases: TGTGCCAGCAGCCCCCGACAGAATTCACCCCTCCACTTT. Its protein product is CASSPRQNSPLHF.

This clone was recorded at least ten times. This chain connects TRBV14 to TRBJ2-5, with 9 bases aligning to TRBD2. Unmatched junction bases numbered 11, after V lost 4 bases and J lost 2 bases. Germline-derived CDR1 and CDR2 are SGHDN and FVKESK. The length of the CDR3 is 17 residues. Written as DNA, the CDR3 is TGTGCCAGCAGCCTCCAAAGAAACGCGGGGGGGCAAGAGACCCAGTACTTC. This sequence encodes CASSLQRNAGGQETQYF. The variable domain in full, completed from reference TRBV14 and TRBJ2-5, reads EAGVTQFPSHSVIEKGQTVTLRCDPISGHDNLYWYRRVMGKEIKFLLHFVKESKQDESGMPNNRFLAERTGGTYSTLKVQPAELEDSGVYFCASSLQRNAGGQETQYFGPGTRLLVL.

The chain combines TRBV3-1 (or the pseudogene TRBV3-2) with TRBJ2-7; the match to TRBD1 covers 7 bases. The trim removed 0 bases at V and 5 bases at J, leaving 13 bases unmatched. From germline, CDR1 is LGHDT and CDR2 YNNKEL (reference sequence). The CDR3 spans 17 residues. Here the CDR3 reads CASSQESFRGRGNEQYF. The CDR3 DNA reads as TGTGCCAGCAGCCAAGAGTCCTTCAGGGGGAGAGGGAACGAGCAGTACTTC.

By proportion, this clone is medium-sized. The chain combines TRBV3-1 (or the pseudogene TRBV3-2) with TRBJ2-7; 8 bases align to TRBD1. In germline, CDR1 is LGHDT, CDR2 YNNKEL (reference sequence). V was pared by 3 bases and J by 9 bases, with 4 bases of the junction left unmatched. This CDR3 spans 12 amino acids. CDR3 nucleotides: TGTGCCAGCAGCCACGGAACAGGGGGGCAGTACTTC. It yields the protein CASSHGTGGQYF.

The CDR3 loop reads CASSFPGLAGGPADTQYF. In DNA, the CDR3 is TGTGCCAGCAGCTTCCCGGGACTAGCGGGAGGGCCCGCAGATACGCAGTATTTT. The chain has TRBV7-9 and TRBJ2-3, with 16 bases lining up with TRBD2. The trim removed 3 bases at V and 4 bases at J, leaving 7 bases unmatched. Germline V CDR1 and CDR2: SEHNR, FQNEAQ (reference sequence). The CDR3 spans 18 residues.

V gene TRBV19 combines with J gene TRBJ2-1, with TRBD2 as a possible D gene (6 bases). Germline loops: CDR1 LNHDA, CDR2 SQIVND (reference sequence). V shed 3 bases and J shed 0 bases, with 9 bases lying between them. This CDR3 comprises 15 residues. CDR3 protein: CASSIRGGSYNEQFF. The DNA for the CDR3 is TGTGCCAGTAGTATTCGGGGAGGCTCCTACAATGAGCAGTTCTTC. The full variable domain, in which reference TRBV19 and TRBJ2-1 provide the parts outside the CDR3, is DGGITQSPKYLFRKEGQNVTLSCEQNLNHDAMYWYRQDPGQGLRLIYYSQIVNDFQKGDIAEGYSVSREKKESFPLTVTSAQKNPTAFYLCASSIRGGSYNEQFFGPGTRLTVL.

J is TRBJ2-3 and V is TRBV2; a weak D match, TRBD1 (6 bases). The V and J ends lost 6 bases and 2 bases respectively, with 12 bases between them. Per the germline V gene, CDR1 is SNHLY and CDR2 is FYNNEI. CDR3 length: 14 residues. CDR3 sequence: CASRGAISTDTQYF. The DNA for the CDR3 is TGTGCCAGCAGGGGGGCAATTTCCACAGATACGCAGTATTTT. Full variable domain (outside the CDR3, taken from reference TRBV2 and TRBJ2-3): EPEVTQTPSHQVTQMGQEVILRCVPISNHLYFYWYRQILGQKVEFLVSFYNNEISEKSEIFDDQFSVERPDGSNFTLKIRSTKLEDSAMYFCASRGAISTDTQYFGPGTRLTVL.

The chain combines TRBV2 with TRBJ2-4; 9 bases are shared with TRBD1. This CDR3 comprises 16 residues. The junction had 10 bases not matched to a gene; V was cut back by 7 bases and J by 3 bases. Per the germline V gene, CDR1 is SNHLY and CDR2 is FYNNEI. The DNA of the CDR3 is TGTGCCAGCATCCCGGGACAGGGTTGGGGCAAAAACATTCAGTACTTC. Its protein product is CASIPGQGWGKNIQYF.

The J gene is TRBJ1-2, the V gene TRBV5-4; 9 positions agree with TRBD1. This CDR3 spans 15 amino acids. Per germline, CDR1 SGHNT and CDR2 YYREEE (reference sequence). After removal of 0 bases from V and 6 bases from J, the junction contained 6 bases not matched to a gene. The CDR3 protein is CASSLETGGWNGYTF. In nucleotides, the CDR3 is TGTGCCAGCAGCTTGGAGACAGGGGGTTGGAATGGCTACACCTTC.

The chain uses TRBV19 and TRBJ1-2, with 10 bases matching TRBD1. This CDR3 contains 13 residues. Unmatched junction bases numbered 1, after V lost 3 bases and J lost 6 bases. Germline V gene sequence: CDR1 LNHDA, CDR2 SQIVND (reference sequence). DNA for the CDR3: TGTGCCAGTAGTATGGGGACAGGGGATGGCTACACCTTC. It is translated as CASSMGTGDGYTF.

This clone has a single count. The chain employs TRBV27 and TRBJ2-3; tentatively, D is TRBD1 (6 bases). Trimming removed 8 bases from V and 1 base from J, with 7 bases in between. The length of the CDR3 is 12 residues. CDR1 is MNHEY, CDR2 SMNVEV, per germline (reference sequence). CDR3 nucleotide sequence: TGTGCCAGCGCAGGGGGCACAGATACGCAGTATTTT. It translates to CASAGGTDTQYF.

This clone appeared a single time. J is TRBJ2-1 and V is TRBV4-3; a weak D match, TRBD2 (5 bases). Trimming removed 0 bases at V and 8 bases at J, with 8 bases between. The CDR3 loop spans 13 amino acids. Per germline, CDR1 LGHNA and CDR2 YSLEER. CDR3 sequence reads: CASSQDGVHEQFF. The DNA of the CDR3 is TGCGCCAGCAGCCAAGACGGGGTCCATGAGCAGTTCTTC.

The J gene is TRBJ1-1, the V gene TRBV7-2; tentatively, D is TRBD1 (5 bases). The germline V and J ends were trimmed by 1 base and 2 bases, with 11 bases remaining between them. Germline CDR1 is SGHTA and CDR2 is FQGNSA. The CDR3 loop spans 15 amino acids. CDR3 protein: CASSLVQGGNTEAFF. CDR3 nucleotide sequence: TGTGCCAGCAGCTTAGTCCAGGGAGGTAACACTGAAGCTTTCTTT.

J is TRBJ1-1 and V is TRBV5-4, with D perhaps matching TRBD1 (5 bases). The CDR3 is 14 residues long. Germline V CDR1 and CDR2: SGHNT, YYREEE (reference sequence). Trimming removed 5 bases from V and 1 base from J, with 12 bases in between. The CDR3 is CASSQTVSNTEAFF. The CDR3 coding sequence is TGTGCCAGCAGTCAGACAGTTTCGAACACTGAAGCTTTCTTT.

Only a few counts were recorded for this clone. The genes are TRBV6-5 and TRBJ2-1; 8 bases match TRBD1. CDR1 and CDR2 from the germline V gene are MNHEY and SVGAGI. Losses at the gene ends were 6 bases for V and 7 bases for J; bases not matched to a gene: 2. CDR3 length: 12 residues. CDR3 nucleotide sequence: TGTGCCAGCAGAGGACAGGGTAATGAGCAGTTCTTC. Amino acid sequence: CASRGQGNEQFF.

The rearrangement joins TRBV19 to TRBJ2-5, with a tentative D call TRBD2 (5 bases). V lost 3 bases and J 7 bases, leaving 12 bases between the germline ends. This CDR3 has 13 amino acids. Germline CDR1 reads LNHDA; CDR2 reads SQIVND (reference sequence). The CDR3 region has the DNA TGTGCCAGTAGTATTACGGGGTCCGGGACCCAGTACTTC. Translating gives CASSITGSGTQYF.

The chain couples TRBV14 to TRBJ1-6; no clear D gene. The CDR3 spans 15 residues. V lost 1 base, J lost 7 bases, and 11 bases lay in between. Germline CDR1 is SGHDN and CDR2 is FVKESK. The CDR3 nucleotides read TGTGCCAGCAGCCAAGTATGGAGTTTAAATTCACCCCTCCACTTT. This encodes CASSQVWSLNSPLHF.

The chain employs TRBV27 and TRBJ2-1; 11 bases align to TRBD2. Germline lookup yields CDR1 MNHEY and CDR2 SMNVEV (reference sequence). CDR3 length: 15 amino acids. After removal of 1 base from V and 9 bases from J, the junction contained 5 bases not matched to a gene. Written as DNA, the CDR3 is TGTGCCAGCAGTTTATGGGGGACTAGCGGAAGTGAGCAGTTCTTC. This sequence encodes CASSLWGTSGSEQFF.

The rearrangement links TRBV18 to TRBJ2-6, with D possibly TRBD1 on 6 matching bases. CDR3 length: 16 amino acids. V gave up 3 bases and J gave up 1 base, with 10 bases separating them. Germline V gene data show CDR1 as KGHSH and CDR2 as LQKENI. CDR3 sequence (DNA): TGTGCCAGCTCACCTCGGACAGTATCTGGGGCCAACGTCCTGACTTTC. It specifies CASSPRTVSGANVLTF. The variable domain in full, with the rest retrieved from reference TRBV18 and TRBJ2-6, is NAGVMQNPRHLVRRRGQEARLRCSPMKGHSHVYWYRQLPEEGLKFMVYLQKENIIDESGMPKERFSAEFPKEGPSILRIQQVVRGDSAAYFCASSPRTVSGANVLTFGAGSRLTVL.

The chain couples TRBV19 to TRBJ1-5; possibly TRBD1 for D (5 bases). The CDR3 is 15 amino acids. Looked up from germline, CDR1 is LNHDA and CDR2 is SQIVND (reference sequence). Trimming took off 3 bases at V and 2 bases at J, with 11 bases between the two ends. CDR3 DNA: TGTGCCAGTAGTATTGCCGGGGGTGGCAATCAGCCCCAGCATTTT. Its protein is CASSIAGGGNQPQHF.

The chain carries TRBV10-2 and TRBJ2-7; D is possibly TRBD1 (6 bases). The germline V gene encodes CDR1 WSHSY and CDR2 SAAADI. The V end was cut by 8 bases, the J end by 4 bases, with 9 bases between. The CDR3 sequence is 11 residues long. CDR3 bases: TGCGCCAGCCGGACAGCTTACGAGCAGTACTTC. It translates to CASRTAYEQYF.

The chain employs TRBV29-1 and TRBJ1-1; D unresolved. This CDR3 has 10 residues. Trimming removed 4 bases from V and 6 bases from J, with 6 bases in between. Germline V gives CDR1 SQVTM, CDR2 ANQGSEA. The CDR3 nucleotides are TGCAGCGTTGTGTTCTCTGAAGCTTTCTTT. The encoded protein is CSVVFSEAFF.

This clone occurred a few times. The chain carries TRBV10-1 and TRBJ2-1, with 8 bases identical to TRBD2. V shed 3 bases, J shed 7 bases, and the junction held 11 bases outside the gene matches. Looked up from germline, CDR1 is WNHNN and CDR2 is SYGVQD (reference sequence). The CDR3 extends over 16 amino acids. CDR3 loop: CASSDIGSGRKNEQFF. CDR3 nucleotide sequence: TGCGCCAGCAGTGACATTGGGAGCGGGAGAAAGAATGAGCAGTTCTTC.

V and J are TRBV2 and TRBJ1-2, with a possible D match to TRBD1 (5 bases). In germline, CDR1 is SNHLY, CDR2 FYNNEI. V lost 2 bases, J lost 4 bases, and 14 bases lay in between. This CDR3 is 15 amino acids long. CDR3 in amino acids: CASSEKRGSGYGYTF. The CDR3 coding sequence is TGTGCCAGCAGTGAAAAAAGGGGTTCAGGCTATGGCTACACCTTC.

The chain has TRBV4-2 and TRBJ1-2, with D perhaps TRBD1 (6 bases). Germline V gene lookup returns CDR1 LGHNA and CDR2 YNFKEQ. The CDR3 covers 12 residues. With 6 bases removed from V and 6 bases from J, the gap between germline ends came to 11 bases. This chain's CDR3 is CASRGHGDGYTF. CDR3 nucleotides: TGTGCCAGCAGGGGACACGGGGATGGCTACACCTTC.

A single count supports this clone. This chain connects TRBV19 to TRBJ2-2; 16 bases are a match to TRBD2. V gave up 7 bases and J gave up 6 bases; unmatched junction bases: 14. Germline assignment: CDR1 LNHDA and CDR2 SQIVND (reference sequence). CDR3 length: 19 residues. The CDR3 DNA reads as TGTGCCAGTACTCGACCCTCCGGGACTAGCGGGGGGGTGTCCGGGGAGCTGTTTTTT. It yields the protein CASTRPSGTSGGVSGELFF. Together with reference TRBV19 and TRBJ2-2, the CDR3 gives the full variable domain: DGGITQSPKYLFRKEGQNVTLSCEQNLNHDAMYWYRQDPGQGLRLIYYSQIVNDFQKGDIAEGYSVSREKKESFPLTVTSAQKNPTAFYLCASTRPSGTSGGVSGELFFGEGSRLTVL.